A selection of T cell receptor beta chains follows, all from one sample in a study of shared clonotypes between healthy human individuals. The assay was immunoSEQ multiplex PCR, and TCRdb's table has in-frame clones only and misses some. The sample holds 650,000 to 800,000 clones, about two thirds seen once. The material sequenced was memory CD4+ T cells sorted from blood. The source is a woman aged 25 to 39 in good health. The CDR3 runs from the conserved cysteine through the conserved F or W.

v_gene: TRBV5-4
j_gene: TRBJ2-1
CDR3aa: CASSSGTTYNEQFF

v_gene: TRBV19
j_gene: TRBJ2-1
CDR3aa: CASSIPTSGVNEQFF

v_gene: TRBV5-1
j_gene: TRBJ2-3
CDR3aa: CASSTTGTSTDTQYF

v_gene: TRBV27
j_gene: TRBJ2-1
CDR3aa: CASKQRASGASYNEQFF

v_gene: TRBV6-4
j_gene: TRBJ2-2
CDR3aa: CASSEAGTSNTGELFF

v_gene: TRBV28
j_gene: TRBJ2-2
CDR3aa: CASSNRQGSGELFF

v_gene: TRBV2
j_gene: TRBJ2-1
CDR3aa: CASSEQLAGFNEQFF

v_gene: TRBV18
j_gene: TRBJ2-3
CDR3aa: CASSPLALRTDTQYF

v_gene: TRBV27
j_gene: TRBJ1-5
CDR3aa: CASSRRTGGSNQPQHF

v_gene: TRBV18
j_gene: TRBJ2-2
CDR3aa: CASSPPSITGELFF

v_gene: TRBV5-1
j_gene: TRBJ2-7
CDR3aa: CASSSGAEGVEQYF

v_gene: TRBV19
j_gene: TRBJ1-5
CDR3aa: CASRGLLVQASQPQHF

v_gene: TRBV10-3
j_gene: TRBJ2-7
CDR3aa: CAIGSGSSDEQYF

v_gene: TRBV7-2
j_gene: TRBJ1-1
CDR3aa: CASNRGMNTEAFF

v_gene: TRBV27
j_gene: TRBJ1-2
CDR3aa: CASSDRGGDGYTF

v_gene: TRBV5-6
j_gene: TRBJ2-6
CDR3aa: CASSWLAGESGANVLTF

v_gene: TRBV2
j_gene: TRBJ2-7
CDR3aa: CASSTDSSYEQYF

v_gene: TRBV19
j_gene: TRBJ1-5
CDR3aa: CASSSMETGRGNQPQHF

v_gene: TRBV20-1
j_gene: TRBJ2-1
CDR3aa: CSAVSGIEQFF

v_gene: TRBV28
j_gene: TRBJ2-3
CDR3aa: CASRGRLRGTDTQYF

v_gene: TRBV5-6
j_gene: TRBJ1-2
CDR3aa: CASTNPGLAPYGYTF

v_gene: TRBV6-5
j_gene: TRBJ1-1
CDR3aa: CASRTVFRNTEAFF

v_gene: TRBV6-1
j_gene: TRBJ1-4
CDR3aa: CASRRGGGGEKLFF

v_gene: TRBV28
j_gene: TRBJ2-7
CDR3aa: CASSSATTSNYEQYF

v_gene: TRBV28
j_gene: TRBJ1-1
CDR3aa: CASSSTGFGNTEAFF

v_gene: TRBV7-9
j_gene: TRBJ2-2
CDR3aa: CALLSNGPTVGSGELFF

v_gene: TRBV7-9
j_gene: TRBJ2-1
CDR3aa: CASSSDRVAGIPNEQFF

v_gene: TRBV5-1
j_gene: TRBJ1-2
CDR3aa: CASSLARGQLDGYTF

v_gene: TRBV11-2
j_gene: TRBJ1-1
CDR3aa: CASSLRGLNTEAFF

v_gene: TRBV18
j_gene: TRBJ1-1
CDR3aa: CASSPGTHDPAFF

v_gene: TRBV5-1
j_gene: -
CDR3aa: CASSLVSSGQYEQYF

v_gene: TRBV19
j_gene: TRBJ2-2
CDR3aa: CASSIVTGGTGELFF

v_gene: TRBV5-1
j_gene: TRBJ2-7
CDR3aa: CASSKGDRESGEQYF

v_gene: TRBV7-9
j_gene: TRBJ2-5
CDR3aa: CASSRTYRYQETQYF

v_gene: TRBV10-1
j_gene: TRBJ2-5
CDR3aa: CASSSTTGGQETQYF

v_gene: TRBV10-3
j_gene: TRBJ1-2
CDR3aa: CAILRQGADYGYTF

v_gene: TRBV7-8
j_gene: TRBJ1-1
CDR3aa: CASSLTFSEAFF

v_gene: TRBV10-3
j_gene: TRBJ2-5
CDR3aa: CAISRGSGQETQYF

v_gene: TRBV10-1
j_gene: TRBJ2-1
CDR3aa: CASSEMDSRNYNEQFF

v_gene: TRBV25-1
j_gene: TRBJ1-2
CDR3aa: CASSVAGGYGYTF

v_gene: TRBV5-5
j_gene: TRBJ2-5
CDR3aa: CASSLAIAGGRFETQYF

v_gene: TRBV18
j_gene: TRBJ1-2
CDR3aa: CASSPPGTSNYGYTF

v_gene: TRBV13
j_gene: TRBJ2-7
CDR3aa: CASSPRPEYEQYF

v_gene: TRBV9
j_gene: TRBJ2-3
CDR3aa: CASSPSSSGQAWDTQYF

v_gene: TRBV9
j_gene: TRBJ2-7
CDR3aa: CASSVAQGSPYEQYF

v_gene: TRBV27
j_gene: TRBJ2-2
CDR3aa: CASSLFWDREVSGELFF

v_gene: TRBV5-4
j_gene: TRBJ1-1
CDR3aa: CASSLRDTEAFF

v_gene: TRBV18
j_gene: TRBJ2-7
CDR3aa: CASSPGRAGAEQYF

v_gene: TRBV7-2
j_gene: TRBJ2-7
CDR3aa: CANSLGFQRDRYEQYF

v_gene: TRBV7-8
j_gene: TRBJ2-5
CDR3aa: CASSPWTSSETQYF

v_gene: TRBV15
j_gene: TRBJ1-4
CDR3aa: CATSRLGTGVNEKLFF

v_gene: TRBV10-2
j_gene: TRBJ2-5
CDR3aa: CASRSTSGGLLETQYF

v_gene: TRBV6-5
j_gene: TRBJ2-7
CDR3aa: CASRPDGQSSYEQYF

v_gene: TRBV30
j_gene: TRBJ2-6
CDR3aa: CAWRVATVANVLTF

v_gene: TRBV27
j_gene: TRBJ1-1
CDR3aa: CASIGGGWTEAFF

v_gene: TRBV2
j_gene: TRBJ2-1
CDR3aa: CASSRGGPWEQFF

v_gene: TRBV10-3
j_gene: TRBJ2-3
CDR3aa: CAINNRDRGPDTQYF